The present T cell receptor (beta chain) was sequenced within a study of beta chain features in type 1 diabetes. In its sample, this clone was seen a few times. V dropped 5 bases and J dropped 4; count of bases not matched to a gene: 14. In germline, CDR1 is KGHSH, CDR2 LQKENI. CDR3 length: 17 amino acids. Sequenced material consisted of expressed TCRB transcripts (all of the isolated RNA was reverse transcribed). Sequencing used immunoSEQ multiplex PCR; TCRdb keeps in-frame clones, though not all of them. The profile shows around 140,000 clones, roughly 10% of them singletons. The sequence derives from a middle-aged woman in good health. Sequencing was performed on central memory CD4+ T cells from blood. The rearrangement uses TRBV18 and TRBJ1-1, with TRBD1 matching over 9 bases. The CDR3 sequence: CASSLPQSGTGSTEAFF. DNA of the CDR3: TGTGCCAGCTCATTGCCCCAATCTGGGACAGGGAGCACTGAAGCTTTCTTT.